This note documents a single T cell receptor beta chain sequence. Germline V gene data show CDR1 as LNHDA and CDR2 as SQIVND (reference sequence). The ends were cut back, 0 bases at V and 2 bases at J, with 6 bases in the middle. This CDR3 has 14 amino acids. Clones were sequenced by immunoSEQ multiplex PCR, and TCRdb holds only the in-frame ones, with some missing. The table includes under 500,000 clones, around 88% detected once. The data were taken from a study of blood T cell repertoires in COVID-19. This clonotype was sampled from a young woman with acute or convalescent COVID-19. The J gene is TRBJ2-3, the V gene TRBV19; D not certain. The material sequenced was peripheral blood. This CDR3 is CASSIDRSTDTQYF. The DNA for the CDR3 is TGTGCCAGTAGTATAGACAGATCCACAGATACGCAGTATTTT.